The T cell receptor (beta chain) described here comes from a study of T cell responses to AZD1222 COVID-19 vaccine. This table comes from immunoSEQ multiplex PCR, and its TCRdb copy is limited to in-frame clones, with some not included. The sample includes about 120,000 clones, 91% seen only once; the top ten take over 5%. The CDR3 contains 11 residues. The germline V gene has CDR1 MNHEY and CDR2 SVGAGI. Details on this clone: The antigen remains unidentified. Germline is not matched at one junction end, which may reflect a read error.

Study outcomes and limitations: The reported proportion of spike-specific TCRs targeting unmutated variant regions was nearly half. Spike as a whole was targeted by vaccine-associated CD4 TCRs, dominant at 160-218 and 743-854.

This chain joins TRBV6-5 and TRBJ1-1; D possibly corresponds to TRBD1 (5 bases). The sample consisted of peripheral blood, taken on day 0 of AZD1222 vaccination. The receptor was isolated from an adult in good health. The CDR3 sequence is CASRVGTEAFF. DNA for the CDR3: TGTGCGAGCAGGGTGGGGACTGAAGCTTTCTTT.